This T cell receptor beta chain stems from a study of PD-1 blockade in classical Hodgkin lymphoma. Study-level information: Once every 2 weeks, patients received intravenous nivolumab at 3 mg/kg. Study-level findings and limits: When nivolumab was started under 1 year after ASCT, patients were excluded. CD4+ TCR diversity rose significantly by C4D1, and CD8+ TCR diversity did not.

This CDR3 is built from 15 residues. CDR1 SGDLS and CDR2 YYNGEE come from the germline V gene. V gave up 4 bases and J gave up 3 bases; unmatched junction bases: 10. All trial patients relapsed after autologous stem cell transplantation. TCRdb's table, derived via immunoSEQ multiplex PCR, lists solely in-frame clones and lacks some. The sample includes 9,500 to 13,000 clones, 70% to 85% of them seen just once. A note on this clone: The antigen remains undetermined.

Sequencing used peripheral blood mononuclear cells (PBMCs), obtained before the second cycle of nivolumab. The chain has TRBV9 and TRBJ2-7; 7 bases are shared with TRBD1. The TCR was taken from a human donor with classical Hodgkin lymphoma. The CDR3 nucleotides are TGTGCCAGCAGCACCGAGGGGGCTCCCTACTACGAGCAGTACTTC. This encodes CASSTEGAPYYEQYF.